These 8 T cell receptor beta chains originate from one sample sequenced in a study of T-cell reconstitution after alpha-beta-depleted transplantation in children. The authors prepared the TCRbeta library with unique molecular identifiers. TCRdb independently ran MiXCR on the PCR reads; one entry per CDR3 protein. Seen here are some 500,000 distinct CDR3 sequences, about a sixth observed once, and the top ten hold approximately 3%. Sequenced here: PBMCs from the stem cell graft donor, sampled from the stem cell graft. The receptors come from a human donor who donated a stem cell graft to a child with acute lymphoblastic leukemia.

This clonotype appeared a single time. This rearrangement joins TRBV29-1 to TRBJ2-7; the D gene could be TRBD1 or TRBD2 (5 bases each). The CDR3 runs 15 residues. V was shortened by 0 bases and J by 2 bases, with 14 bases between the two germline ends. Germline CDR1 and CDR2: SQVTM and ANQGSEA. The CDR3 sequence: CSVEDPARGPYEQYF. CDR3 in DNA: TGCAGCGTTGAAGATCCGGCGAGGGGCCCCTACGAGCAGTACTTC.

CDR3 coding DNA: TGTGCCAGCAGCTTCGGGGCTCTCGGCTACACCTTC. Its protein product is CASSFGALGYTF. The chain employs TRBV5-4 and TRBJ1-2; maybe TRBD1 (5 bases). The germline gives CDR1 SGHNT, CDR2 YYREEE (reference sequence). V shed 2 bases and J shed 8 bases, with 10 bases lying between them. This CDR3 has 12 amino acids.

On this clonotype: An end of the junction differs from the germline gene, which may be a read error. This CDR3 is CASRLTSVSSQKF. The CDR3 DNA sequence: TGTGCCAGCAGATTGACTAGCGTCTCATCCCAAAAGTTC. The rearrangement joins TRBV12-3 or TRBV12-4 to TRBJ2-7; 8 bases align to TRBD2. The CDR3 has 13 amino acids.

The V and J genes are TRBV7-9 and TRBJ1-1, with D perhaps matching TRBD1 (6 bases). CDR1 is SEHNR, CDR2 FQNEAQ, per germline (reference sequence). This CDR3 has 15 amino acids. Trimming pared 5 bases from V and 1 base from J, leaving 14 bases between. The CDR3 DNA follows: TGTGCCAGCAGCGATCTACAGGGTTCGAACACTGAAGCTTTCTTT. It encodes CASSDLQGSNTEAFF. The full variable domain, its missing parts supplied by reference TRBV7-9 and TRBJ1-1, is DTGVSQNPRHKITKRGQNVTFRCDPISEHNRLYWYRQTLGQGPEFLTYFQNEAQLEKSRLLSDRFSAERPKGSFSTLEIQRTEQGDSAMYLCASSDLQGSNTEAFFGQGTRLTVV.

This clonotype was detected only a few times. The rearrangement joins TRBV20-1 to TRBJ1-1, with D perhaps matching TRBD1 (6 bases). The CDR3 has 15 residues. Per the germline V gene, CDR1 is DFQATT and CDR2 is SNEGSKA (reference sequence). V shed 1 base and J shed 6 bases, with 18 bases lying between them. CDR3 residues: CSARAGQPSYPEAFF. CDR3 DNA: TGCAGTGCTAGAGCTGGACAGCCTTCGTACCCTGAAGCTTTCTTT.

This clonotype occurred a few times. The V call is TRBV27, the J call TRBJ2-7, with TRBD1 identical over 9 bases. The CDR3 covers 14 residues. The germline CDR1 and CDR2 sequences are MNHEY and SMNVEV (reference sequence). V lost 4 bases to trimming and J lost 6 bases; unmatched junction nucleotides: 7. The CDR3: CASSSPGQGVEQYF. The CDR3, as DNA: TGTGCCAGCAGTTCGCCGGGACAGGGTGTCGAGCAGTACTTC.

This clonotype was found a few times. J is TRBJ2-2 and V is TRBV4-3, with TRBD2 matching over 13 bases. Germline CDR1 and CDR2: LGHNA and YSLEER. This CDR3 has 18 amino acids. The J segment lost 4 bases and the V segment lost 1 base, leaving 6 bases of the junction unmatched. Written as DNA, the CDR3 is TGCGCCAGCAGCCAAGTGACTAGCGGGAGGCCGGGCACCGGGGAGCTGTTTTTT. Translating it yields CASSQVTSGRPGTGELFF.

V usage is TRBV18 and J usage is TRBJ2-3; TRBD1 agrees at 9 bases. The CDR3 consists of 14 residues. The germline gives CDR1 KGHSH, CDR2 LQKENI. With V trimmed by 5 bases and J by 6 bases, 6 bases remained unmatched. DNA of the CDR3: TGTGCCAGCTCAGTCGGACAGGGGAGCGATACGCAGTATTTT. The encoded protein is CASSVGQGSDTQYF.